This TCR beta chain was sequenced during a study of cytomegalovirus exposure and HLA in healthy donors. With respect to this clone: Antigen: not known.

Researchers ran the PCR with 60 Vbeta and 13 Jbeta primers. The table came from immunoSEQ multiplex PCR; TCRdb's copy has only in-frame clones and leaves some out. The profile shows 150,000 to 170,000 clones, more than 75% of them singletons. Study-wide findings and caveats: A classifier reportedly called cytomegalovirus status with high sensitivity and specificity.

Trimming removed 8 bases at V and 5 bases at J, with 6 bases between. The CDR3 covers 11 residues. Germline V gene lookup returns CDR1 SEHNR and CDR2 FQNEAQ (reference sequence). Input material: PBMCs. This TCR was recovered from a man aged 25-45 years in good health and CMV-seropositive. The V gene is TRBV7-9, the J gene TRBJ2-2, with D possibly matching TRBD2 (5 bases). This CDR3 reads CASGSTGELFF. CDR3 nucleotides: TGTGCCAGCGGGAGTACCGGGGAGCTGTTTTTT.